This TCR beta chain is drawn from a study of shared clonotypes between healthy human individuals. Terminally differentiated effector memory CD45RA+ cells were excluded by CCR7 positive selection of CD45RO-negative cells. The CDR3 covers 15 residues. CDR1 MGHRA and CDR2 YSYEKL come from the germline V gene. Trimming cost V 3 bases and J 7 bases; bases outside gene matches: 6. Clones were read by immunoSEQ multiplex PCR, and TCRdb kept only the in-frame ones, dropping some. This table has more than 2 million clones, around 95% appearing once. The sequenced material came from naive CD8+ T cells from PBMCs. V is TRBV4-1 and J is TRBJ2-2, with 9 nucleotides matching TRBD1. The source of this sequence is a man between 18 and 35 years old in good health. Some clones in this sample may be carry-over from other donors' samples. In DNA, the CDR3 is TGCGCCAGCAGCCAGAGGACAGGGGCGAGCGGGGAGCTGTTTTTT. Protein sequence: CASSQRTGASGELFF.